One and the same sample provided the 32 T cell receptor beta chains below, sequenced in a study of cytomegalovirus exposure and HLA in healthy donors. This PCR relied on a set of 60 Vbeta primers and 13 Jbeta primers. Assay: immunoSEQ multiplex PCR; the TCRdb copy retains only in-frame clones and omits some. The data hold about 160,000 clones, with roughly 70% observed a single time. The sample taken for sequencing was PBMCs. Every receptor here comes from a woman in her 50s in good health and CMV-seropositive.

The V gene is TRBV10-1, the J gene TRBJ2-3; D perhaps matches TRBD1 (6 bases). The CDR3 extends over 16 amino acids. From germline, CDR1 is WNHNN and CDR2 SYGVQD (reference sequence). With 6 bases removed from V and 3 bases from J, the gap between germline ends came to 19 bases. CDR3 region: CASSVPGQRSTDTQYF. In DNA, the CDR3 is TGCGCCAGCAGCGTCCCGGGACAACGTAGTACAGATACGCAGTATTTT.

The genes are TRBV30 and TRBJ1-2; no clear D gene. This CDR3 comprises 15 residues. In germline, CDR1 is GTSNPN, CDR2 SVGIG (reference sequence). V was pared by 2 bases and J by 4 bases, with 17 bases between. This CDR3 reads CAWSQLSRSFYGYTF. For the CDR3, the DNA is TGTGCCTGGAGTCAACTATCGCGGAGCTTCTATGGCTACACCTTC.

This clone was seen only a few times. The V call is TRBV29-1, the J call TRBJ2-1; TRBD1 agrees at 8 bases. CDR1 and CDR2 from the germline V gene are SQVTM and ANQGSEA. The CDR3 runs 13 residues. After removal of 5 bases from V and 6 bases from J, the junction contained 6 bases not matched to a gene. The CDR3 DNA reads TGCAGCGTTCCCCAGGGGGCGAGCAATGAGCAGTTCTTC. This gives the protein CSVPQGASNEQFF.

The chain combines TRBV10-1 with TRBJ2-1; 7 bases match TRBD2. The germline V gene has CDR1 WNHNN and CDR2 SYGVQD (reference sequence). The CDR3 covers 16 residues. Trimming removed 6 bases from V and 5 bases from J; junction bases left unmatched: 13. The CDR3 sequence: CASSSGGAGDHNEQFF. The CDR3 DNA is TGCGCCAGCAGCTCCGGCGGGGCGGGGGACCACAATGAGCAGTTCTTC.

The rearrangement uses TRBV6-7 and TRBJ2-7, with TRBD2 identical over 7 bases. TRBV6-7 qualifies as an ORF whose function is uncertain. V shed 4 bases and J 5 bases; nucleotides not matched to a gene: 8. This CDR3 comprises 14 residues. In DNA form, the CDR3 reads TGTGCCAGCAGTTTGACCGGGACTACCGACGAGCAGTACTTC. Translation gives CASSLTGTTDEQYF.

The chain combines TRBV7-8 with TRBJ2-2; D is possibly TRBD2 (5 bases). The CDR3 runs 15 residues. The V and J ends lost 8 bases and 1 base respectively, with 14 bases between them. Germline lookup yields CDR1 SGHVS and CDR2 FQNEAQ. Written as DNA, the CDR3 is TGTGCCAGCCCCCGAGGGCCGAGGAACACCGGGGAGCTGTTTTTT. The encoded protein is CASPRGPRNTGELFF.

The chain links TRBV10-3 to TRBJ1-2; 8 bases map to TRBD1. CDR1 and CDR2 (germline): ENHRY, SYGVKD. The trim removed 9 bases at V and 8 bases at J, leaving 14 bases unmatched. The CDR3 loop spans 14 amino acids. The CDR3 protein is CAIRLGQGARGYTF. The CDR3 nucleotides read TGTGCCATAAGATTGGGGCAGGGGGCGAGGGGCTACACCTTC.

This clone occurred once. The chain recombines TRBV27 with TRBJ2-5; maybe TRBD1 (5 bases). The V gene's germline CDR1 is MNHEY and CDR2 SMNVEV (reference sequence). The CDR3 is made up of 13 amino acids. V was trimmed by 6 bases and J by 2 bases, leaving 10 bases between them. The CDR3 loop is CASREQEQETQYF. The CDR3 region has the DNA TGTGCCAGCAGGGAACAGGAGCAAGAGACCCAGTACTTC.

This clone was observed a handful of times. The chain recombines TRBV5-4 with TRBJ1-1; a possible D gene is TRBD1 (5 bases). The CDR3 runs 15 residues. Per the germline V gene, CDR1 is SGHNT and CDR2 is YYREEE (reference sequence). V lost 4 bases and J lost 4, with 17 bases in between. This chain's CDR3 is CASSPHGAGITEAFF. The CDR3 nucleotides are TGTGCCAGCAGCCCGCATGGGGCAGGGATCACTGAAGCTTTCTTT.

The V call is TRBV4-1, the J call TRBJ2-5, with TRBD2 identical over 13 bases. The length of the CDR3 is 17 residues. The ends lost 0 bases at V and 0 bases at J; junction bases unmatched: 1. Germline assignment: CDR1 MGHRA and CDR2 YSYEKL. The CDR3 is CASSQDGTSGDQETQYF. The CDR3, as DNA: TGCGCCAGCAGCCAAGATGGGACTAGCGGGGACCAAGAGACCCAGTACTTC.

The CDR3 DNA is TGCGCCAGCAGCTTGTTAGGGGATTATGGCTACACCTTC. It encodes CASSLLGDYGYTF. The rearrangement joins TRBV5-1 to TRBJ1-2; D might be TRBD1 (5 bases). Germline lookup yields CDR1 SGHRS and CDR2 YFSETQ. V lost 1 base and J 5 bases, leaving 9 bases between the germline ends. The CDR3 has 13 amino acids.

The CDR3 spells CASNPGAFEKLFF. DNA of the CDR3: TGTGCCAGCAATCCAGGGGCTTTCGAAAAACTGTTTTTT. The gene calls are TRBV7-9 and TRBJ1-4; possible D gene TRBD1, 6 bases. Looked up from germline, CDR1 is SEHNR and CDR2 is FQNEAQ (reference sequence). Trimming removed 7 bases from V and 8 bases from J, with 14 bases in between. The CDR3 is made up of 13 amino acids.

The chain couples TRBV30 to TRBJ1-2; D is undetermined. CDR3 length: 12 amino acids. Trimming removed 4 bases at V and 4 bases at J, with 10 bases between. CDR1 is GTSNPN and CDR2 is SVGIG in the germline V gene (reference sequence). CDR3 bases: TGTGCCTGGACCCCCGGAGGCTATGGCTACACCTTC. This gives the protein CAWTPGGYGYTF. Filled out from reference TRBV30 and TRBJ1-2, the complete variable domain reads SQTIHQWPATLVQPVGSPLSLECTVEGTSNPNLYWYRQAAGRGLQLLFYSVGIGQISSEVPQNLSASRPQDRQFILSSKKLLLSDSGFYLCAWTPGGYGYTFGSGTRLTVV.

This clone has just one count. Here the CDR3 DNA reads TGTGCCAGCAGCTTAACCAGGGATTCCTACGAGCAGTACTTC. Residues: CASSLTRDSYEQYF. V is TRBV7-9 and J is TRBJ2-7; D possibly corresponds to TRBD1 (5 bases). With 2 bases removed from V and 1 base from J, the gap between germline ends came to 9 bases. From germline, CDR1 is SEHNR and CDR2 FQNEAQ (reference sequence). The CDR3 is 14 residues long.

A single count supports this clone. The chain is built from TRBV11-2 and TRBJ1-6; tentative D call: TRBD1 (6 bases). V was shortened by 8 bases and J by 3 bases, with 11 bases between the two germline ends. The length of the CDR3 is 14 residues. Germline V CDR1 and CDR2: SGHAT, FQNNGV. In DNA, the CDR3 is TGTGCCAGCTCCCTAGGGGGCTATAATTCACCCCTCCACTTT. Translated, it gives CASSLGGYNSPLHF.

The sample holds a few counts of this clone. The rearrangement uses TRBV27 and TRBJ1-2; D is unclear. There are 13 residues in the CDR3. The V gene's germline CDR1 is MNHEY and CDR2 SMNVEV (reference sequence). V lost 6 bases and J 1 base, leaving 9 bases between the germline ends. CDR3 DNA sequence: TGTGCCAGCAGCCAAAGGAGTAACTATGGCTACACCTTC. Translating it yields CASSQRSNYGYTF.

The chain combines TRBV14 with TRBJ1-2; D remains unclear. Germline-derived CDR1 and CDR2 are SGHDN and FVKESK. This CDR3 has 18 amino acids. V lost 1 base, J lost 4 bases, and 22 bases lay in between. CDR3 in amino acids: CASSQAAGNRPTLYGYTF. As DNA, the CDR3 is TGTGCCAGCAGCCAAGCTGCGGGCAACCGACCGACACTCTATGGCTACACCTTC.

This rearrangement joins TRBV1 to TRBJ2-5; TRBD2 was called by the table and not checked on the DNA. TRBV1 is designated a pseudogene. This CDR3 region has 15 residues. Written as DNA, the CDR3 is TGCACCAGCAGCTTGGTAGCGGGGGGGTGGGAGACCCAGTACTTC. As protein: CTSSLVAGGWETQYF.

V is TRBV7-9 and J is TRBJ2-1; 10 bases line up with TRBD1. The CDR3 loop spans 15 amino acids. Per the germline V gene, CDR1 is SEHNR and CDR2 is FQNEAQ (reference sequence). Germline trimming cut 5 bases from V and 8 bases from J; bases unmatched to any gene: 9. The CDR3 nucleotides read TGTGCCAGCAGCCCCACCCGGGACAGGGGCGATGAGCAGTTCTTC. This codes for CASSPTRDRGDEQFF. The full variable domain, with the rest looked up from reference TRBV7-9 and TRBJ2-1, is DTGVSQNPRHKITKRGQNVTFRCDPISEHNRLYWYRQTLGQGPEFLTYFQNEAQLEKSRLLSDRFSAERPKGSFSTLEIQRTEQGDSAMYLCASSPTRDRGDEQFFGPGTRLTVL.

This rearrangement joins TRBV10-3 to TRBJ1-5; 9 bases align to TRBD1. With V trimmed by 10 bases and J by 5 bases, 6 bases remained unmatched. This CDR3 comprises 13 residues. Germline V gene sequence: CDR1 ENHRY, CDR2 SYGVKD. CDR3 DNA sequence: TGTGCCACCTCCCGGGACAGGGATCAGCCCCAGCATTTT. This gives the protein CATSRDRDQPQHF.

This clone was detected once. The V and J genes are TRBV2 and TRBJ1-4, with no clear D. V was pared by 11 bases and J by 7 bases, with 17 bases between. Germline loops: CDR1 SNHLY, CDR2 FYNNEI. The CDR3 is 13 amino acids. The CDR3 DNA reads TGTGCCGGCCAAACCGTGGAGTCTGAAAAACTGTTTTTT. It encodes CAGQTVESEKLFF.

The chain has TRBV5-1 and TRBJ1-1, with D tentatively TRBD1 (5 bases). V was cut by 3 bases and J by 1 base, with 13 bases left in between. This CDR3 is built from 15 residues. Germline CDR1 SGHRS, CDR2 YFSETQ. The CDR3 DNA reads TGCGCCAGCAGCTCAGGGTTTGCCGCGAACACTGAAGCTTTCTTT. It encodes CASSSGFAANTEAFF.

The rearrangement joins TRBV10-3 to TRBJ2-2, with 11 bases matching TRBD1. Germline V gene data show CDR1 as ENHRY and CDR2 as SYGVKD. Trimming removed 3 bases from V and 5 bases from J; junction bases left unmatched: 5. The CDR3 spans 16 residues. This CDR3 reads CAISERDRGLTGELFF. CDR3 in DNA: TGTGCCATCAGTGAACGGGACAGGGGGTTGACCGGGGAGCTGTTTTTT.

The chain carries TRBV7-2 and TRBJ2-1; TRBD1 is a possible D gene (6 bases). This CDR3 is built from 15 residues. The germline V gene has CDR1 SGHTA and CDR2 FQGNSA. The ends were cut back, 4 bases at V and 3 bases at J, with 13 bases in the middle. CDR3 nucleotides: TGTGCCAGCAGCTATATACAGGGTCTCTACAATGAGCAGTTCTTC. Translating gives CASSYIQGLYNEQFF.

This clone was counted a few times. The chain links TRBV6-5 to TRBJ1-1; D perhaps matches TRBD1 (5 bases). CDR3 length: 11 amino acids. Germline values: CDR1 MNHEY, CDR2 SVGAGI. V lost 4 bases and J 7 bases, leaving 7 bases between the germline ends. CDR3 bases: TGTGCCAGCAGTTTTCAGGGTGAAGCTTTCTTT. Translated: CASSFQGEAFF.

The V and J genes are TRBV2 and TRBJ2-1; 9 positions match TRBD2. Unmatched junction bases numbered 7, after V lost 4 bases and J lost 6 bases. Looked up from germline, CDR1 is SNHLY and CDR2 is FYNNEI. There are 15 residues in the CDR3. Here the CDR3 DNA reads TGTGCCAGCAGTGGTGAGGGACTAGCTTCCAATGAGCAGTTCTTC. This translates into CASSGEGLASNEQFF.

This chain connects TRBV5-1 to TRBJ1-2, with 9 bases that match TRBD1. The germline gives CDR1 SGHRS, CDR2 YFSETQ. This CDR3 spans 13 amino acids. Trimming at V came to 4 bases and at J to 6 bases, leaving 4 bases not matched to a gene. The CDR3 loop is CASSTGTGNGYTF. For the CDR3, the DNA is TGCGCCAGCAGCACTGGGACAGGGAATGGCTACACCTTC.

This chain uses TRBV5-1 with TRBJ1-2; D gene ambiguous. The germline gives CDR1 SGHRS, CDR2 YFSETQ. V lost 0 bases to trimming and J lost 2 bases, with 5 bases between them. This CDR3 region has 13 residues. The CDR3 loop reads CASSLAVNYGYTF. Written as DNA, the CDR3 is TGCGCCAGCAGCTTGGCAGTCAACTATGGCTACACCTTC.

The chain joins TRBV23-1 to TRBJ1-5, with D perhaps TRBD1 (6 bases). TRBV23-1 is an ORF for which the function is uncertain. This CDR3 has 16 residues. Trimming took 8 bases from V and 0 from J, leaving 17 bases between them. CDR3: CASGSGTTISNQPQHF. CDR3 coding DNA: TGCGCCAGCGGATCAGGGACAACTATTAGCAATCAGCCCCAGCATTTT.

This rearrangement joins TRBV2 to TRBJ1-1; D is unresolved. This CDR3 spans 13 amino acids. Germline V gene data show CDR1 as SNHLY and CDR2 as FYNNEI. Trimming shortened V by 7 bases and J by 6 bases, and 15 bases separated the two germline ends. For the CDR3, the DNA is TGTGCCAGCACCTCCGGACGGGAGGCTGAAGCTTTCTTT. Translated, it gives CASTSGREAEAFF.

V gene TRBV18 combines with J gene TRBJ1-4; D not resolved. The CDR3 has 15 residues. Germline V CDR1 and CDR2: KGHSH, LQKENI. Trimming removed 3 bases at V and 3 bases at J, with 11 bases between. CDR3 protein: CASSPMREANEKLFF. CDR3 DNA sequence: TGTGCCAGCTCACCCATGAGGGAAGCTAATGAAAAACTGTTTTTT.

This chain connects TRBV7-6 to TRBJ1-4; D gene uncertain. This CDR3 is built from 15 residues. Germline V gene sequence: CDR1 SGHVS, CDR2 FNYEAQ. V was cut by 0 bases and J by 7 bases, with 12 bases left in between. The CDR3 DNA reads TGTGCCAGCAGCTTAGCGCAAAACACACCTGAAAAACTGTTTTTT. It codes for CASSLAQNTPEKLFF.